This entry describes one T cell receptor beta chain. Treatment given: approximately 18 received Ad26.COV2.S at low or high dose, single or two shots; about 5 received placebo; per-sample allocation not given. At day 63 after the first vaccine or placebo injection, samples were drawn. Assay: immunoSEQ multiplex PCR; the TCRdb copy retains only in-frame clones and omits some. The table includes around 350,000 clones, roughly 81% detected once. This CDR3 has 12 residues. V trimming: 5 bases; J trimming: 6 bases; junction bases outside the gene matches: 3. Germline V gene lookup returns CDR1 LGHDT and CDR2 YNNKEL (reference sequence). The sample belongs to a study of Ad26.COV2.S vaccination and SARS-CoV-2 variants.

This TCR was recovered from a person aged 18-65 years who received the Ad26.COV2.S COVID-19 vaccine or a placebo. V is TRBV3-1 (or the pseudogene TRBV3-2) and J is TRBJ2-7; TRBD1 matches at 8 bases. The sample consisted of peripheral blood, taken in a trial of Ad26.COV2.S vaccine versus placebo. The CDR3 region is CASSTRGLEQYF. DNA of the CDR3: TGTGCCAGCAGCACCAGGGGGCTCGAGCAGTACTTC.